Listed below are T cell receptor beta chains from one sample, sequenced in a study of blood T cell repertoires in COVID-19. Repertoires were generated with immunoSEQ multiplex PCR, while TCRdb's copy carries only in-frame clones and drops some. The table shows approximately 250,000 clones, with around 80% occurring only once. The sample was PBMCs or T cells enriched from blood (not recorded which). These receptors all stem from a man aged 30 to 39 with acute COVID-19. Each CDR3 is given with its conserved first and last residue. The order of the fields is J gene, D gene, clone size, V gene, CDR3 protein, CDR3 DNA. D genes are given only for firm matches. Clone sizes are given selectively: once, few, many, or a class where the clone is expanded.

j_call: TRBJ2-1; d_call: TRBD1; clone_size: NA; v_call: TRBV15; cdr3_aa: CATSRTGTGYNEQFF; cdr3_nt: TGTGCCACCAGCAGAACCGGGACAGGGTACAATGAGCAGTTCTTC
j_call: TRBJ2-1; d_call: TRBD2; clone_size: NA; v_call: TRBV7-9; cdr3_aa: CASSQKSGRGSSYNEQFF; cdr3_nt: TGTGCCAGCAGCCAGAAGAGCGGGAGGGGGAGCTCCTACAATGAGCAGTTCTTC
j_call: TRBJ2-5; d_call: NA; clone_size: NA; v_call: TRBV7-9; cdr3_aa: CASILAGGWTQYF; cdr3_nt: TGTGCCAGCATCCTAGCTGGCGGGTGGACCCAGTACTTC
j_call: TRBJ2-3; d_call: TRBD2; clone_size: NA; v_call: TRBV9; cdr3_aa: CASSATSGRPDTQYF; cdr3_nt: TGTGCCAGCAGCGCGACTAGCGGGAGGCCAGATACGCAGTATTTT
j_call: TRBJ1-1; d_call: NA; clone_size: NA; v_call: TRBV18; cdr3_aa: CASSRLTANTEAFF; cdr3_nt: TGTGCCAGCTCACGGTTGACAGCGAACACTGAAGCTTTCTTT
j_call: TRBJ1-2; d_call: TRBD1; clone_size: NA; v_call: TRBV28; cdr3_aa: CAISDWTGGGYTF; cdr3_nt: TGTGCCATCTCGGACTGGACAGGGGGGGGCTACACCTTC
j_call: TRBJ1-4; d_call: TRBD1; clone_size: once; v_call: TRBV4-2; cdr3_aa: CASRRTGQGEEKLFF; cdr3_nt: TGTGCCAGCAGACGGACGGGACAGGGAGAAGAAAAACTGTTTTTT
j_call: TRBJ1-2; d_call: NA; clone_size: NA; v_call: TRBV6-5; cdr3_aa: CASRQGRPYGYTF; cdr3_nt: TGTGCCAGCAGACAGGGAAGGCCCTATGGCTACACCTTC
j_call: TRBJ1-2; d_call: NA; clone_size: NA; v_call: TRBV3-1/TRBV3-2; cdr3_aa: CASRTGTGGGYTF; cdr3_nt: TGTGCCAGCAGGACCGGGACGGGAGGTGGCTACACCTTC
j_call: TRBJ2-6; d_call: TRBD1; clone_size: few; v_call: TRBV5-5; cdr3_aa: CASNYPGQISSGANVLTF; cdr3_nt: TGTGCCAGCAATTATCCGGGACAGATTTCCTCTGGGGCCAACGTCCTGACTTTC
j_call: TRBJ1-2; d_call: NA; clone_size: NA; v_call: TRBV19; cdr3_aa: CASSTRVERGYTF; cdr3_nt: TGTGCCAGTAGTACCAGGGTTGAGCGTGGCTACACCTTC
j_call: TRBJ1-1; d_call: NA; clone_size: few; v_call: TRBV23-1; cdr3_aa: CASSQSQGGTEAFF; cdr3_nt: TGCGCCAGCAGTCAATCGCAGGGAGGGACTGAAGCTTTCTTT
j_call: TRBJ1-1; d_call: NA; clone_size: NA; v_call: TRBV11-2; cdr3_aa: CASSLVQGIVVNTEAFF; cdr3_nt: TGTGCCAGCAGCTTAGTTCAGGGTATCGTGGTGAACACTGAAGCTTTCTTT
j_call: TRBJ1-1; d_call: TRBD1; clone_size: once; v_call: TRBV5-1; cdr3_aa: CASSLRQGATEAFF; cdr3_nt: TGTGCCAGCAGCTTACGACAGGGGGCCACTGAAGCTTTCTTT
j_call: TRBJ1-1; d_call: NA; clone_size: NA; v_call: TRBV18; cdr3_aa: CASSPPGSGNTEAFF; cdr3_nt: TGTGCCAGCTCACCACCGGGTTCGGGTAACACTGAAGCTTTCTTT
j_call: TRBJ1-2; d_call: TRBD1; clone_size: NA; v_call: TRBV4-3; cdr3_aa: CASSKTGEGYTF; cdr3_nt: TGCGCCAGCAGCAAGACAGGGGAAGGCTACACCTTC
j_call: TRBJ2-5; d_call: NA; clone_size: NA; v_call: TRBV11-2; cdr3_aa: CASSFDPTRGETQYF; cdr3_nt: TGTGCCAGCAGCTTCGATCCGACCCGAGGGGAGACCCAGTACTTC
j_call: TRBJ1-2; d_call: TRBD1; clone_size: few; v_call: TRBV27; cdr3_aa: CASGRTGNYGYTF; cdr3_nt: TGTGCCAGCGGCCGGACAGGAAACTATGGCTACACCTTC
j_call: TRBJ1-5; d_call: TRBD1; clone_size: NA; v_call: TRBV2; cdr3_aa: CASTSLQGGNQPQHF; cdr3_nt: TGTGCCAGCACTTCGCTGCAGGGGGGCAATCAGCCCCAGCATTTT
j_call: TRBJ1-1; d_call: TRBD1; clone_size: NA; v_call: TRBV6-1; cdr3_aa: CASSELEISGGAFF; cdr3_nt: TGTGCCAGCAGTGAACTCGAAATTTCAGGGGGGGCTTTCTTT
j_call: TRBJ2-6; d_call: TRBD2; clone_size: NA; v_call: TRBV6-1; cdr3_aa: CASSALVGRGDSGANVLTF; cdr3_nt: TGTGCCAGCAGTGCTCTCGTCGGGCGGGGGGACTCTGGGGCCAACGTCCTGACTTTC
j_call: TRBJ1-2; d_call: NA; clone_size: NA; v_call: TRBV9; cdr3_aa: CASSQTGTNYGYTF; cdr3_nt: TGTGCCAGCAGTCAGACCGGGACTAACTATGGCTACACCTTC
j_call: TRBJ1-2; d_call: NA; clone_size: NA; v_call: TRBV18; cdr3_aa: CASSPRDTGERGYTF; cdr3_nt: TGTGCCAGCTCACCCCGGGACACTGGGGAGAGAGGCTACACCTTC
j_call: TRBJ1-1; d_call: NA; clone_size: NA; v_call: TRBV7-9; cdr3_aa: CASSPSLLDSMNTEAFF; cdr3_nt: TGTGCCAGCAGCCCGAGTTTGTTGGACAGCATGAACACTGAAGCTTTCTTT
j_call: TRBJ1-6; d_call: NA; clone_size: NA; v_call: TRBV19; cdr3_aa: CASGGRRGNSPLHF; cdr3_nt: TGTGCCAGTGGGGGCCGAAGGGGTAATTCACCCCTCCACTTT
j_call: TRBJ2-1; d_call: NA; clone_size: NA; v_call: TRBV11-3; cdr3_aa: CASSLLAGNEQFF; cdr3_nt: TGTGCCAGCAGCTTACTAGCTGGGAATGAGCAGTTCTTC
j_call: TRBJ1-5; d_call: NA; clone_size: NA; v_call: TRBV2; cdr3_aa: CASSVRLTVHSNQPQHF; cdr3_nt: TGTGCCAGCAGTGTTAGATTGACAGTTCATAGCAATCAGCCCCAGCATTTT
j_call: TRBJ1-3; d_call: NA; clone_size: once; v_call: TRBV6-2/TRBV6-3; cdr3_aa: CASSPRNSGNTIYF; cdr3_nt: TGTGCCAGCAGCCCCAGGAACTCTGGAAACACCATATATTTT
j_call: TRBJ2-2; d_call: NA; clone_size: NA; v_call: TRBV5-5; cdr3_aa: CASSLSGGMNTGELFF; cdr3_nt: TGTGCCAGCAGCTTGTCTGGCGGGATGAACACCGGGGAGCTGTTTTTT
j_call: TRBJ1-1; d_call: TRBD1; clone_size: few; v_call: TRBV29-1; cdr3_aa: CSGQGMEAFF; cdr3_nt: TGCAGCGGACAGGGGATGGAGGCTTTCTTT
j_call: TRBJ2-1; d_call: NA; clone_size: NA; v_call: TRBV9; cdr3_aa: CASSPPRGGRGYNEQFF; cdr3_nt: TGTGCCAGCAGCCCTCCCCGGGGCGGCAGGGGCTACAATGAGCAGTTCTTC
j_call: TRBJ1-2; d_call: NA; clone_size: NA; v_call: TRBV29-1; cdr3_aa: CSVGDSPNYGYTF; cdr3_nt: TGCAGCGTTGGGGACTCTCCTAACTATGGCTACACCTTC
j_call: TRBJ1-2; d_call: NA; clone_size: NA; v_call: TRBV3-1/TRBV3-2; cdr3_aa: CASSQGTQYGYTF; cdr3_nt: TGTGCCAGCAGCCAAGGGACACAGTATGGCTACACCTTC